These 32 T cell receptor beta chains originate from one sample sequenced in a study of cytomegalovirus exposure and HLA in healthy donors. Produced via immunoSEQ multiplex PCR; TCRdb's table is partial and in-frame only. The sample yields 90,000 to 150,000 clones, around 88% seen once. The specimen sequenced was PBMCs. The receptors shown here come from a man aged 18 to 30 in good health and CMV-seronegative.

The V gene is TRBV5-1, the J gene TRBJ1-1; 7 nucleotides line up with TRBD1. Germline-derived CDR1 and CDR2 are SGHRS and YFSETQ. This CDR3 has 12 amino acids. The trim removed 4 bases at V and 9 bases at J, leaving 6 bases unmatched. The CDR3 DNA follows: TGCGCCAGCAGCGAACAGGGACAGAAAGCTTTCTTT. Translating gives CASSEQGQKAFF.

The chain has TRBV15 and TRBJ1-5; D possibly corresponds to TRBD1 (6 bases). Germline CDR1 reads LNHNV; CDR2 reads YYDKDF (reference sequence). This CDR3 has 15 residues. V dropped 1 base and J dropped 6 bases, with 13 bases sitting between them. The CDR3 reads CATSRGGTGSQPQHF. Here the CDR3 DNA reads TGTGCCACCAGCAGAGGGGGAACAGGGAGTCAGCCCCAGCATTTT. The complete variable domain, with remaining parts taken from reference TRBV15 and TRBJ1-5, reads DAMVIQNPRYQVTQFGKPVTLSCSQTLNHNVMYWYQQKSSQAPKLLFHYYDKDFNNEADTPDNFQSRRPNTSFCFLDIRSPGLGDTAMYLCATSRGGTGSQPQHFGDGTRLSIL.

This clone was seen only once. The gene calls are TRBV4-3 and TRBJ1-2; 9 bases map to TRBD1. With 2 bases clipped from V and 4 bases from J, the junction kept 2 bases outside the gene matches. The germline V gene encodes CDR1 LGHNA and CDR2 YSLEER. The CDR3 loop spans 14 amino acids. The CDR3 protein is CASSQQTGGYGYTF. In DNA form, the CDR3 reads TGCGCCAGCAGCCAACAGACAGGGGGCTATGGCTACACCTTC.

This clone occurred once. CDR3 coding DNA: TGCGCCAGCAGCGCGCGACACAGGGTGGGTCAGCCCCAGCATTTT. This codes for CASSARHRVGQPQHF. The chain recombines TRBV4-1 with TRBJ1-5; a possible D gene is TRBD1 (6 bases). This CDR3 is 15 amino acids long. Germline V gives CDR1 MGHRA, CDR2 YSYEKL. Trimming shortened V by 5 bases and J by 6 bases, and 17 bases separated the two germline ends.

The chain joins TRBV6-5 to TRBJ2-5, with TRBD2 identical over 13 bases. V gave up 4 bases and J gave up 5 bases; unmatched junction bases: 4. Germline V gives CDR1 MNHEY, CDR2 SVGAGI. There are 15 residues in the CDR3. For the CDR3, the DNA is TGTGCCAGCAGTTTGACTAGCGGGAGGTCGGAGACCCAGTACTTC. This codes for CASSLTSGRSETQYF.

The chain has TRBV23-1 and TRBJ1-3, with D perhaps TRBD1 (6 bases). TRBV23-1 is identified as an open reading frame with a role that is uncertain. The V end was cut by 2 bases, the J end by 5 bases, with 19 bases between. The CDR3 is 17 amino acids. The CDR3 region has the DNA TGCGCCAGCAGTCAACCCTCACAGGGAATCCATAGAAACACCATATATTTT. It codes for CASSQPSQGIHRNTIYF.

In its sample, this clone was seen once. The chain joins TRBV6-5 to TRBJ2-2; a weak D match, TRBD1 (6 bases). V lost 5 bases and J lost 3, with 13 bases in between. Germline-derived CDR1 and CDR2 are MNHEY and SVGAGI. There are 15 residues in the CDR3. CDR3 coding DNA: TGTGCCAGCAGTCGGACAGCCTCTTACACCGGGGAGCTGTTTTTT. Protein product: CASSRTASYTGELFF.

This clone was seen a single time. This chain links TRBV19 with TRBJ2-7, with TRBD1 identical over 7 bases. The CDR3 contains 12 residues. J was trimmed by 3 bases and V by 7 bases; bases with no gene match: 3. Germline CDR1 reads LNHDA; CDR2 reads SQIVND (reference sequence). CDR3 DNA: TGTGCCAGTAACAACAGGGGCTACGAGCAGTACTTC. Amino acid sequence: CASNNRGYEQYF.

The chain joins TRBV29-1 to TRBJ2-2; 7 bases match TRBD1. The germline V gene encodes CDR1 SQVTM and CDR2 ANQGSEA. With 8 bases clipped from V and 5 bases from J, the junction kept 5 bases outside the gene matches. This CDR3 region has 12 residues. Written as DNA, the CDR3 is TGCAGCCCCCTCAGGGGGACCGGGGAGCTGTTTTTT. Translated, it gives CSPLRGTGELFF.

This sequence joins TRBV4-1 and TRBJ2-7; 12 nucleotides line up with TRBD2. Germline CDR1 reads MGHRA; CDR2 reads YSYEKL. V shed 1 base, J shed 2 bases, and the junction held 15 bases outside the gene matches. The CDR3 spans 20 residues. CDR3 nucleotides: TGCGCCAGCAGCCAAGGGGTTGGACTAGCGGGGACGCGAAGACCCTACGAGCAGTACTTC. This encodes CASSQGVGLAGTRRPYEQYF.

The chain has TRBV18 and TRBJ2-1, with D perhaps TRBD2 (5 bases). This CDR3 comprises 14 residues. V lost 4 bases to trimming and J lost 7 bases, with 14 bases between them. Germline-derived CDR1 and CDR2 are KGHSH and LQKENI. CDR3 region: CASSQLKTGNEQFF. In DNA form, the CDR3 reads TGTGCCAGCTCACAACTTAAAACGGGGAATGAGCAGTTCTTC.

The chain employs TRBV7-2 and TRBJ2-5; D not resolved. Per the germline V gene, CDR1 is SGHTA and CDR2 is FQGNSA. CDR3 length: 12 amino acids. V was cut by 4 bases and J by 8 bases, with 11 bases left in between. CDR3 coding DNA: TGTGCCAGCAGCTCCACCCGGTCCACCCAGTACTTC. Translating gives CASSSTRSTQYF.

The chain joins TRBV6-5 to TRBJ2-1; 10 nucleotides align to TRBD2. CDR3 length: 15 amino acids. V was pared by 5 bases and J by 7 bases, with 8 bases of the junction left unmatched. The germline V gene has CDR1 MNHEY and CDR2 SVGAGI. The CDR3 DNA reads as TGTGCCAGCAGTCGCAGACTAGCGGGTTTAAATGAGCAGTTCTTC. It encodes CASSRRLAGLNEQFF.

The V call is TRBV2, the J call TRBJ2-7; no clear D gene. CDR1 SNHLY and CDR2 FYNNEI come from the germline V gene. Trimming removed 3 bases from V and 1 base from J, with 13 bases in between. The CDR3 extends over 15 amino acids. CDR3 coding DNA: TGTGCCAGCAGTGATATTGGGCGCTCGTCCTACGAGCAGTACTTC. Translating gives CASSDIGRSSYEQYF.

The genes are TRBV19 and TRBJ2-7; possibly TRBD1 for D (5 bases). Trimming removed 1 base at V and 4 bases at J, with 17 bases between. CDR1 is LNHDA and CDR2 is SQIVND in the germline V gene (reference sequence). The CDR3 is 16 residues long. The CDR3 protein is CASSIVSFGAGYEQYF. In DNA form, the CDR3 reads TGTGCCAGTAGTATAGTTTCATTTGGGGCCGGGTACGAGCAGTACTTC.

The CDR3 DNA is TGTGCCAGTAGTATTAGATCACCCGGAGAGAACATTCAGTACTTC. The encoded protein is CASSIRSPGENIQYF. The genes are TRBV19 and TRBJ2-4; D is unclear. Trimming removed 3 bases at V and 7 bases at J, with 16 bases between. Germline CDR1 reads LNHDA; CDR2 reads SQIVND (reference sequence). CDR3 length: 15 amino acids.

The chain links TRBV21-1 to TRBJ1-5; the table's TRBD1 call for D was not verified on the DNA. TRBV21-1 is a listed pseudogene. There are 17 residues in the CDR3. The CDR3 protein is CASSVTRGSDSNQPQHF. CDR3 DNA sequence: TGTGCCAGCAGCGTAACGAGGGGGTCAGATAGCAATCAGCCCCAGCATTTT.

The CDR3 nucleotides read TGTGCCAGTAGTACCGGGACTGCTTTCTCCTACGAGCAGTACTTC. This translates into CASSTGTAFSYEQYF. The J gene is TRBJ2-7, the V gene TRBV19; a weak D match, TRBD2 (6 bases). Trimming shortened V by 4 bases and J by 0 bases, and 13 bases separated the two germline ends. Germline V gene sequence: CDR1 LNHDA, CDR2 SQIVND (reference sequence). The CDR3 loop spans 15 amino acids.

The J gene is TRBJ2-7, the V gene TRBV7-6; 15 bases align to TRBD2. The CDR3 runs 16 residues. Trimming removed 5 bases from V and 2 bases from J; junction bases left unmatched: 4. Germline V gives CDR1 SGHVS, CDR2 FNYEAQ. Here the CDR3 DNA reads TGTGCCAGCAGCCCCAGGACTAGCGGGAGGGCCTACGAGCAGTACTTC. Protein: CASSPRTSGRAYEQYF.

The chain employs TRBV7-9 and TRBJ1-1, with 8 nucleotides matching TRBD1. V dropped 8 bases and J dropped 8; count of bases not matched to a gene: 13. This CDR3 has 14 residues. CDR1 SEHNR and CDR2 FQNEAQ come from the germline V gene (reference sequence). The CDR3 DNA reads as TGTGCCAGCGCGGGGGTCAGGGGGCGGGCCGAAGCTTTCTTT. It codes for CASAGVRGRAEAFF.

J is TRBJ2-7 and V is TRBV7-2, with 7 positions matching TRBD1. The J segment lost 5 bases and the V segment lost 2 bases, leaving 9 bases of the junction unmatched. In germline, CDR1 is SGHTA, CDR2 FQGNSA. This CDR3 has 15 amino acids. As DNA, the CDR3 is TGTGCCAGCAGCTTAACCCATTCAGGGGGAAACGAGCAGTACTTC. Its protein product is CASSLTHSGGNEQYF.

The gene calls are TRBV15 and TRBJ2-5; 8 bases agree with TRBD1. V gave up 3 bases and J gave up 0 bases; unmatched junction bases: 6. The germline gives CDR1 LNHNV, CDR2 YYDKDF (reference sequence). The CDR3 has 16 amino acids. Written as DNA, the CDR3 is TGTGCCACCAGCAGCCCTAGACAGGGGTACCAAGAGACCCAGTACTTC. This gives the protein CATSSPRQGYQETQYF.

V usage is TRBV9 and J usage is TRBJ1-3, with D perhaps TRBD1 (5 bases). The CDR3 length is 15 residues. V gave up 3 bases and J gave up 0 bases, with 10 bases separating them. Germline V CDR1 and CDR2: SGDLS, YYNGEE. The CDR3, as DNA: TGTGCCAGCAGCGCCACGACAGTCTCTGGAAACACCATATATTTT. Translation: CASSATTVSGNTIYF. Filled out from reference TRBV9 and TRBJ1-3, the complete variable domain reads DSGVTQTPKHLITATGQRVTLRCSPRSGDLSVYWYQQSLDQGLQFLIQYYNGEERAKGNILERFSAQQFPDLHSELNLSSLELGDSALYFCASSATTVSGNTIYFGEGSWLTVV.

The chain has TRBV15 and TRBJ2-5; a weak D match, TRBD1 (6 bases). The CDR3 is 16 residues long. Trimming stripped 6 bases from V and 5 bases from J, with 22 bases between. The germline V gene has CDR1 LNHNV and CDR2 YYDKDF (reference sequence). CDR3 sequence reads: CATSISGTHLLETQYF. The CDR3 DNA sequence: TGTGCCACCAGTATTTCCGGGACACATCTATTGGAGACCCAGTACTTC. The whole variable domain, filled in from reference TRBV15 and TRBJ2-5, reads DAMVIQNPRYQVTQFGKPVTLSCSQTLNHNVMYWYQQKSSQAPKLLFHYYDKDFNNEADTPDNFQSRRPNTSFCFLDIRSPGLGDTAMYLCATSISGTHLLETQYFGPGTRLLVL.

A single count supports this clone. The rearrangement links TRBV28 to TRBJ1-2; D possibly corresponds to TRBD1 (5 bases). Trimming removed 7 bases at V and 5 bases at J, with 14 bases between. The CDR3 is 13 residues long. CDR1 and CDR2 (germline): MDHEN, SYDVKM. For the CDR3, the DNA is TGTGCCAGCACCCAGGGCGGGAGTTATGGCTACACCTTC. Amino acids: CASTQGGSYGYTF.

The J gene is TRBJ1-6, the V gene TRBV19; no definite D call. CDR3 length: 14 amino acids. The V end was cut by 5 bases, the J end by 5 bases, with 10 bases between. The germline gives CDR1 LNHDA, CDR2 SQIVND (reference sequence). Here the CDR3 reads CASSWAENNSPLHF. The CDR3 coding sequence is TGTGCCAGTAGTTGGGCAGAAAATAATTCACCCCTCCACTTT.

The CDR3 is CASSLGTGGVYGYTF. In DNA form, the CDR3 reads TGTGCCAGCAGCTTAGGGACAGGAGGGGTCTATGGCTACACCTTC. The V call is TRBV7-8, the J call TRBJ1-2, with TRBD1 matching over 7 bases. The CDR3 length is 15 residues. Germline V lookup: CDR1 SGHVS, CDR2 FQNEAQ. V lost 1 base to trimming and J lost 4 bases; unmatched junction nucleotides: 6.

The chain combines TRBV27 with TRBJ1-6; 8 bases fit TRBD1. Germline lookup yields CDR1 MNHEY and CDR2 SMNVEV (reference sequence). Trimming took 6 bases from V and 4 from J; bases not matched to a gene: 11. The CDR3 sequence is 17 residues long. The chain's CDR3 is CASSSIDRGSYNSPLHF. The CDR3 DNA sequence: TGTGCCAGCAGCTCCATAGACAGGGGAAGTTATAATTCACCCCTCCACTTT.

The chain uses TRBV15 and TRBJ2-7; 7 positions agree with TRBD1. Per the germline V gene, CDR1 is LNHNV and CDR2 is YYDKDF (reference sequence). Losses at the gene ends were 4 bases for V and 4 bases for J; bases not matched to a gene: 4. The CDR3 spans 13 residues. This CDR3 is CATSTGTEYEQYF. The CDR3 region has the DNA TGTGCCACCAGCACAGGGACAGAATACGAGCAGTACTTC.

The chain carries TRBV27 and TRBJ1-1; the match to TRBD1 covers 10 bases. The CDR3 is made up of 13 amino acids. Trimming removed 6 bases from V and 5 bases from J; junction bases left unmatched: 3. CDR1 is MNHEY, CDR2 SMNVEV, per germline (reference sequence). As DNA, the CDR3 is TGTGCCAGCAGAGACAGGGGGCGAACTGAAGCTTTCTTT. It yields the protein CASRDRGRTEAFF.

The V call is TRBV27, the J call TRBJ1-2; D gene uncertain. Germline-derived CDR1 and CDR2 are MNHEY and SMNVEV (reference sequence). This CDR3 spans 15 amino acids. V was cut by 8 bases and J by 3 bases, with 19 bases left in between. The CDR3 DNA is TGTGCCAGCGCTCAATCCCCTACCCCCTACTATGGCTACACCTTC. Its protein product is CASAQSPTPYYGYTF.

The genes are TRBV28 and TRBJ1-3, with D uncertain. V lost 2 bases and J 4 bases, leaving 12 bases between the germline ends. The germline gives CDR1 MDHEN, CDR2 SYDVKM. The length of the CDR3 is 15 residues. The CDR3 loop reads CASSLNWAGGNTIYF. CDR3 in DNA: TGTGCCAGCAGTTTAAACTGGGCGGGAGGAAACACCATATATTTT.